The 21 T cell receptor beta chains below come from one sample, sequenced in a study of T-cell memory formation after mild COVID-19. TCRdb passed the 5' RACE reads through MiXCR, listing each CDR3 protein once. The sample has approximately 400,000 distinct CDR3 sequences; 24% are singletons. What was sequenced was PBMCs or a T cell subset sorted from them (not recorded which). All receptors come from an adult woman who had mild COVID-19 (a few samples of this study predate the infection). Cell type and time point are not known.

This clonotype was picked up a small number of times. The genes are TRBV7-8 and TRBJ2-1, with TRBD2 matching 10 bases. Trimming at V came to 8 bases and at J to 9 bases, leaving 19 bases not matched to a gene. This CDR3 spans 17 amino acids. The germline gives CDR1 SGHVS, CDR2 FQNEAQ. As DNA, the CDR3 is TGTGCCAGCGAGACCCACGCCGTTCTAGCGGGAGCTGGTGAGCAGTTCTTC. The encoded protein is CASETHAVLAGAGEQFF. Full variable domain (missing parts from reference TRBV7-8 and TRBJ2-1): GAGVSQSPRYKVAKRGQDVALRCDPISGHVSLFWYQQALGQGPEFLTYFQNEAQLDKSGLPSDRFFAERPEGSVSTLKIQRTQQEDSAVYLCASETHAVLAGAGEQFFGPGTRLTVL.

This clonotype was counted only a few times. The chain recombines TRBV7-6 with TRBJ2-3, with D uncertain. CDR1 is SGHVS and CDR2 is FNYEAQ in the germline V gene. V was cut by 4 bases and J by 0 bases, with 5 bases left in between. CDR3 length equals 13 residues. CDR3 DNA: TGTGCCAGCAGCTATGGGAGCACAGATACGCAGTATTTT. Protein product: CASSYGSTDTQYF.

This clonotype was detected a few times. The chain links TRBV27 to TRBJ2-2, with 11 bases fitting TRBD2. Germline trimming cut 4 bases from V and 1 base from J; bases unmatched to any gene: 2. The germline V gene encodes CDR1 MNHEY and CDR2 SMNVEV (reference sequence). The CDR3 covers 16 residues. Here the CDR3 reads CASSYSGRENTGELFF. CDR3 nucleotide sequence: TGTGCCAGCAGTTATAGCGGGAGGGAGAACACCGGGGAGCTGTTTTTT.

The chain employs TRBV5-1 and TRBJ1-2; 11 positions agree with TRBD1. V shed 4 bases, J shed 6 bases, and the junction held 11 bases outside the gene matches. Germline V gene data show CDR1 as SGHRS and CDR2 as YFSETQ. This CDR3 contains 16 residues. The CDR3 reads CASSLGTGGGVDGYTF. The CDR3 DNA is TGCGCCAGCAGCCTCGGGACAGGGGGAGGTGTGGATGGCTACACCTTC.

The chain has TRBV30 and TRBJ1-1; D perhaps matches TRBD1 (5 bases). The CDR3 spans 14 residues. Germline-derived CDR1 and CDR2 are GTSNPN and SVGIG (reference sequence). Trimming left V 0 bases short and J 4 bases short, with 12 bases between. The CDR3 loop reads CAWSVSGLGTEAFF. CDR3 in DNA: TGTGCCTGGAGTGTATCAGGGCTCGGCACTGAAGCTTTCTTT.

The CDR3 nucleotides are TGCGCCAGCAGCGAAAGCGTCGGGGGCTATGGCTACACCTTC. This gives the protein CASSESVGGYGYTF. This sequence joins TRBV4-1 and TRBJ1-2; the D gene is possibly TRBD1 (5 bases). Germline V lookup: CDR1 MGHRA, CDR2 YSYEKL. Trimming took 5 bases from V and 4 from J, leaving 14 bases between them. The CDR3 is made up of 14 amino acids.

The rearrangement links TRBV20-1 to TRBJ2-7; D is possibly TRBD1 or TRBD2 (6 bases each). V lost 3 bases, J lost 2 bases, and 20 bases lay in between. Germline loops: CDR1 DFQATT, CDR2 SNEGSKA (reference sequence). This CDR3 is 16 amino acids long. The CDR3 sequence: CSASGGRTTAAYEQYF. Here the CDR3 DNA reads TGCAGTGCTAGCGGGGGCAGGACAACTGCTGCCTACGAGCAGTACTTC.

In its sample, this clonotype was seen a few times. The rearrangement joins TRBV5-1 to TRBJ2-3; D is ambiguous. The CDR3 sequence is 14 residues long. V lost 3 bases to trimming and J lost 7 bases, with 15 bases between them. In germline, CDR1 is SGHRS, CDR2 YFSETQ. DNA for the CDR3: TGCGCCAGCAGCTACCCGGACGGATTGAATACGCAGTATTTT. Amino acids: CASSYPDGLNTQYF. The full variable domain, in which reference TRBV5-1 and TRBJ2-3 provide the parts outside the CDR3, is KAGVTQTPRYLIKTRGQQVTLSCSPISGHRSVSWYQQTPGQGLQFLFEYFSETQRNKGNFPGRFSGRQFSNSRSEMNVSTLELGDSALYLCASSYPDGLNTQYFGPGTRLTVL.

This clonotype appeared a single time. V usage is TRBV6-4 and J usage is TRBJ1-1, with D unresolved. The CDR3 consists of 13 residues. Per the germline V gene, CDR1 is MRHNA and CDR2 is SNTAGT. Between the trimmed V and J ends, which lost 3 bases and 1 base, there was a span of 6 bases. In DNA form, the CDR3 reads TGTGCCAGCAGTGAGGGCGGGAACACTGAAGCTTTCTTT. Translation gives CASSEGGNTEAFF.

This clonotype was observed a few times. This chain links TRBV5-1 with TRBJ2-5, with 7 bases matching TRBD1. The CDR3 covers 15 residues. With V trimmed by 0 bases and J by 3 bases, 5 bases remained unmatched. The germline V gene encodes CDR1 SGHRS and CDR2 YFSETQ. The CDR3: CASSLEGAIEETQYF. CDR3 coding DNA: TGCGCCAGCAGCTTGGAGGGGGCAATAGAAGAGACCCAGTACTTC. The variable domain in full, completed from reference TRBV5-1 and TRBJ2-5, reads KAGVTQTPRYLIKTRGQQVTLSCSPISGHRSVSWYQQTPGQGLQFLFEYFSETQRNKGNFPGRFSGRQFSNSRSEMNVSTLELGDSALYLCASSLEGAIEETQYFGPGTRLLVL.

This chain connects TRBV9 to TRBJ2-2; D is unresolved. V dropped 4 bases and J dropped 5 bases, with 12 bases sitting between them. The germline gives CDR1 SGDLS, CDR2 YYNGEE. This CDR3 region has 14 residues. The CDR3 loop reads CASSFQSMTGELFF. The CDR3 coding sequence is TGTGCCAGCAGCTTTCAGTCGATGACCGGGGAGCTGTTTTTT.

The CDR3 coding sequence is TGTGCCAGCAGCGTAGCGGGATACGGGGAGCTGTTTTTT. Translated, it gives CASSVAGYGELFF. This chain uses TRBV9 with TRBJ2-2; possible D gene TRBD2, 5 bases. The CDR3 consists of 13 residues. V was clipped by 0 bases and J by 7 bases, with 7 bases between them. CDR1 is SGDLS and CDR2 is YYNGEE in the germline V gene.

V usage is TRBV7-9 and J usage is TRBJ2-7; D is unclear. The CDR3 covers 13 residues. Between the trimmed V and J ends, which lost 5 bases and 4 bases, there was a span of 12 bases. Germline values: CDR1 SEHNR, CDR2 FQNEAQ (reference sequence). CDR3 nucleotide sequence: TGTGCCAGCAGCGCCGCTCTTGGGTACGAGCAGTACTTC. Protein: CASSAALGYEQYF.

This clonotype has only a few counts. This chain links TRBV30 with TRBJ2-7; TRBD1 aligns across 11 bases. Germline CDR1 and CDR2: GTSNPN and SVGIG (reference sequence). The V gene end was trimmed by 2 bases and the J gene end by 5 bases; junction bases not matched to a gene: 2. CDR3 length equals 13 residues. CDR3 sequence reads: CAWSPGQGDEQYF. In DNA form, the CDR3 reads TGTGCCTGGAGTCCGGGACAGGGGGACGAGCAGTACTTC. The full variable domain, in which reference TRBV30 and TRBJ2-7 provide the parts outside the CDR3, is SQTIHQWPATLVQPVGSPLSLECTVEGTSNPNLYWYRQAAGRGLQLLFYSVGIGQISSEVPQNLSASRPQDRQFILSSKKLLLSDSGFYLCAWSPGQGDEQYFGPGTRLTVT.

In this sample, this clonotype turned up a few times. The CDR3 loop is CASSLATGGRVGYTF. The CDR3 region has the DNA TGCGCCAGCAGCTTGGCGACAGGCGGGCGAGTGGGCTACACCTTC. The J gene is TRBJ1-2, the V gene TRBV5-1; D might be TRBD1 (6 bases). Deletions cut 0 bases from V and 8 bases from J, with 17 bases between. The germline gives CDR1 SGHRS, CDR2 YFSETQ. This CDR3 has 15 residues.

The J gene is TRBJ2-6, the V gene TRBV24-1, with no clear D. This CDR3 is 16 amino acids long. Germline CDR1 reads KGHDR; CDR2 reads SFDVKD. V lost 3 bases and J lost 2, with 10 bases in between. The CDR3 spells CATSDAATPGANVLTF. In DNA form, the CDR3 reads TGTGCCACCAGTGATGCGGCTACCCCTGGGGCCAACGTCCTGACTTTC.

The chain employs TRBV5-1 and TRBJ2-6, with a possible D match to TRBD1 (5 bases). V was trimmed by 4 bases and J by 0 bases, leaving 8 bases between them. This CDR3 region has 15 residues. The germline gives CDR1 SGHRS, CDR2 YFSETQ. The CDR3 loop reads CASSVRVSGANVLTF. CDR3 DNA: TGCGCCAGCAGCGTCAGGGTCTCTGGGGCCAACGTCCTGACTTTC.

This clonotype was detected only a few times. CDR3 sequence: CASSLVPGLAGGQSTDTQYF. In DNA, the CDR3 is TGTGCCAGCAGCTTAGTGCCGGGACTAGCGGGAGGCCAATCCACAGATACGCAGTATTTT. The chain is built from TRBV7-2 and TRBJ2-3, with 15 bases identical to TRBD2. V dropped 1 base and J dropped 2; count of bases not matched to a gene: 10. The germline gives CDR1 SGHTA, CDR2 FQGNSA. This CDR3 comprises 20 residues.

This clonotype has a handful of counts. CDR3 protein: CSAPLGRGWQETQYF. The CDR3 nucleotides read TGCAGTGCCCCTCTCGGGCGGGGTTGGCAAGAGACCCAGTACTTC. The chain combines TRBV20-1 with TRBJ2-5, with D maybe TRBD2 (6 bases). Germline V CDR1 and CDR2: DFQATT, SNEGSKA (reference sequence). This CDR3 has 15 residues. Trimming took off 6 bases at V and 2 bases at J, with 19 bases between the two ends.

The CDR3 sequence: CASSQARTSGTLSYNEQFF. CDR3 DNA sequence: TGCGCCAGCAGCCAGGCTAGGACTAGCGGGACCCTCTCCTACAATGAGCAGTTCTTC. J is TRBJ2-1 and V is TRBV4-3; the match to TRBD2 covers 12 bases. Germline V gene lookup returns CDR1 LGHNA and CDR2 YSLEER. The V gene end was trimmed by 3 bases and the J gene end by 0 bases; junction bases not matched to a gene: 9. The length of the CDR3 is 19 residues.

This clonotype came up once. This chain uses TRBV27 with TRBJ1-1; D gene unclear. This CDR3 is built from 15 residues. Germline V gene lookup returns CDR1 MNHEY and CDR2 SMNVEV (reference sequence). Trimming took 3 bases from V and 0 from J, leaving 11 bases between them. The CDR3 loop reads CASSFRGRMNTEAFF. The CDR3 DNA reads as TGTGCCAGCAGTTTCCGTGGGCGGATGAACACTGAAGCTTTCTTT.